Each of the 19 T cell receptor beta chains below was sequenced from the same sample in a study of siplizumab effects on memory and regulatory T cells. Assay: immunoSEQ multiplex PCR; the TCRdb copy retains only in-frame clones and omits some. The sample yields approximately 94,000 clones, 75% to 95% seen once. Sequencing was performed on CD4+ T cells sorted from blood. The source is a human donor in good health.

The V and J genes are TRBV11-3 and TRBJ2-1; a possible D gene is TRBD2 (7 bases). The length of the CDR3 is 16 residues. The ends were cut back, 1 base at V and 8 bases at J, with 18 bases in the middle. Germline loops: CDR1 SGHNT, CDR2 YENEEA. The CDR3 bases are TGTGCCAGCAGCTTAGGGGGGGGGCCTAGGGGCTATGAGCAGTTCTTC. This gives the protein CASSLGGGPRGYEQFF. Based on the CDR3 plus reference TRBV11-3 and TRBJ2-1, the full variable domain is EAGVVQSPRYKIIEKKQPVAFWCNPISGHNTLYWYLQNLGQGPELLIRYENEEAVDDSQLPKDRFSAERLKGVDSTLKIQPAELGDSAVYLCASSLGGGPRGYEQFFGPGTRLTVL.

This chain connects TRBV7-2 to TRBJ2-7; tentative D call: TRBD2 (5 bases). Germline CDR1 is SGHTA and CDR2 is FQGNSA. The ends were cut back, 1 base at V and 6 bases at J, with 13 bases in the middle. The CDR3 covers 14 residues. The CDR3: CASSLVPSLGEQYF. The CDR3 bases are TGTGCCAGCAGCTTAGTCCCTAGCCTGGGCGAGCAGTACTTC.

The chain recombines TRBV19 with TRBJ2-6, with 8 bases fitting TRBD1. Germline V lookup: CDR1 LNHDA, CDR2 SQIVND (reference sequence). The CDR3 loop spans 17 amino acids. V lost 2 bases and J lost 2; bases outside the gene matches: 5. The CDR3 is CASSIRQGNAGANVLTF. The CDR3 region has the DNA TGTGCCAGTAGTATACGACAGGGGAACGCTGGGGCCAACGTCCTGACTTTC.

The V gene is TRBV7-6, the J gene TRBJ2-5; perhaps TRBD1 as D (5 bases). This CDR3 region has 14 residues. The V end was cut by 5 bases, the J end by 5 bases, with 15 bases between. Germline CDR1 and CDR2: SGHVS and FNYEAQ. The DNA for the CDR3 is TGTGCCAGCAGCCCATCGACAGTTACGGAGACCCAGTACTTC. Residues: CASSPSTVTETQYF. Full variable domain (remainder filled in from reference TRBV7-6 and TRBJ2-5): GAGVSQSPRYKVTKRGQDVALRCDPISGHVSLYWYRQALGQGPEFLTYFNYEAQQDKSGLPNDRFSAERPEGSISTLTIQRTEQRDSAMYRCASSPSTVTETQYFGPGTRLLVL.

The V call is TRBV13, the J call TRBJ2-3; 8 nucleotides line up with TRBD2. The V gene end was trimmed by 3 bases and the J gene end by 6 bases; junction bases not matched to a gene: 5. The length of the CDR3 is 14 residues. Germline lookup yields CDR1 PRHDT and CDR2 FYEKMQ (reference sequence). For the CDR3, the DNA is TGTGCCAGCAGCTTGGGGCGGGGGGCCGATACGCAGTATTTT. It is translated as CASSLGRGADTQYF.

The V call is TRBV21-1, the J call TRBJ1-2. TRBV21-1 counts as a pseudogene. The CDR3 is 11 amino acids. In nucleotides, the CDR3 is TGTGCCGCGAGGGGCAGCTATGGCTACACCTTC. This encodes CAARGSYGYTF.

V and J are TRBV11-2 and TRBJ1-1, with D perhaps TRBD1 (5 bases). The CDR3 consists of 13 residues. Germline assignment: CDR1 SGHAT and CDR2 FQNNGV. The ends were cut back, 5 bases at V and 3 bases at J, with 10 bases in the middle. The CDR3 reads CASSAQVDTEAFF. CDR3 sequence (DNA): TGTGCCAGCAGCGCACAGGTGGACACTGAAGCTTTCTTT.

The chain combines TRBV5-4 with TRBJ1-5; TRBD1 aligns across 7 bases. V was clipped by 3 bases and J by 2 bases; unmatched bases: 5. CDR3 length: 15 residues. CDR1 and CDR2 from the germline V gene are SGHNT and YYREEE (reference sequence). The DNA for the CDR3 is TGTGCCAGCAGCTCGACCGGGACAGGCAATCAGCCCCAGCATTTT. Translated: CASSSTGTGNQPQHF.

Comment on this clone: Other DNA sequences in the sample encode the same CDR3. The V gene is TRBV6-5, the J gene TRBJ2-7; the match to TRBD1 covers 12 bases. Germline-derived CDR1 and CDR2 are MNHEY and SVGAGI. J was trimmed by 4 bases and V by 2 bases; bases with no gene match: 3. The CDR3 covers 15 residues. The CDR3 loop reads CASSYGTGGGYEQYF. The DNA of the CDR3 is TGTGCCAGCAGTTACGGGACAGGGGGCGGTTACGAGCAGTACTTC.

The V gene is TRBV5-1, the J gene TRBJ1-1; no clear D gene. Germline loops: CDR1 SGHRS, CDR2 YFSETQ. CDR3 length: 14 residues. The V end was cut by 0 bases, the J end by 8 bases, with 14 bases between. The CDR3 DNA reads as TGCGCCAGCAGCTTGGCCACGTCCCCGTTCGAAGCTTTCTTT. Residues: CASSLATSPFEAFF.

The chain couples TRBV11-2 to TRBJ2-7; possibly TRBD1 or TRBD2 for D (5 bases each). CDR1 is SGHAT and CDR2 is FQNNGV in the germline V gene. Trimming shortened V by 3 bases and J by 6 bases, and 12 bases separated the two germline ends. The CDR3 has 13 amino acids. The CDR3 loop is CASSLRGGTEQYF. The CDR3 nucleotides are TGTGCCAGCAGCTTGAGGGGCGGTACCGAGCAGTACTTC.

V gene TRBV6-1 combines with J gene TRBJ1-5; D gene ambiguous. This CDR3 contains 14 residues. CDR1 MNHNS and CDR2 SASEGT come from the germline V gene. V was cut by 3 bases and J by 0 bases, with 6 bases left in between. The CDR3 DNA is TGTGCCAGCAGTGACTACAATAGCAATCAGCCCCAGCATTTT. It translates to CASSDYNSNQPQHF.

J is TRBJ1-6 and V is TRBV28, with 10 bases matching TRBD1. The germline V gene encodes CDR1 MDHEN and CDR2 SYDVKM. The J segment lost 8 bases and the V segment lost 8 bases, leaving 9 bases of the junction unmatched. The CDR3 has 15 amino acids. CDR3 protein: CASRTPTGGYSPLHF. CDR3 DNA sequence: TGTGCCAGCCGAACCCCGACAGGGGGCTATTCACCCCTCCACTTT.

This chain links TRBV7-2 with TRBJ1-2, with TRBD1 matching 9 bases. The CDR3 has 15 residues. Germline CDR1 reads SGHTA; CDR2 reads FQGNSA. V gave up 3 bases and J gave up 6 bases; unmatched junction bases: 8. The CDR3 DNA follows: TGTGCCAGCAGCTTGAGCCGGGACAGGGTGGATGGCTACACCTTC. Encoded protein: CASSLSRDRVDGYTF.

This chain joins TRBV6-4 and TRBJ1-5; D uncertain. This CDR3 is built from 19 residues. Per germline, CDR1 MRHNA and CDR2 SNTAGT. Trimming removed 9 bases at V and 5 bases at J, with 32 bases between. CDR3 bases: TGTGCCAGTAGGCCTCCAAGGCTTAATCGCCCTCCTCGCGATCAGCCCCAGCATTTT. It specifies CASRPPRLNRPPRDQPQHF.

The rearrangement links TRBV18 to TRBJ2-1, with TRBD1 matching over 7 bases. V was pared by 3 bases and J by 5 bases, with 4 bases of the junction left unmatched. Germline loops: CDR1 KGHSH, CDR2 LQKENI. This CDR3 has 14 residues. CDR3 in DNA: TGTGCCAGCTCACCGATGGGACAGAACAATGAGCAGTTCTTC. This sequence encodes CASSPMGQNNEQFF.

The chain links TRBV19 to TRBJ1-1, with a weak D call TRBD1 (5 bases). Germline values: CDR1 LNHDA, CDR2 SQIVND (reference sequence). This CDR3 comprises 15 residues. Trimming took off 5 bases at V and 1 base at J, with 14 bases between the two ends. Written as DNA, the CDR3 is TGTGCCAGTAGTTCGAACGGGGCCGGGAACACTGAAGCTTTCTTT. This gives the protein CASSSNGAGNTEAFF.

V gene TRBV6-5 combines with J gene TRBJ2-5; 10 nucleotides match TRBD2. The germline CDR1 and CDR2 sequences are MNHEY and SVGAGI. V dropped 7 bases and J dropped 4; count of bases not matched to a gene: 3. The length of the CDR3 is 13 residues. In nucleotides, the CDR3 is TGTGCCAGCATCAGCGGGGGGGCAGAGACCCAGTACTTC. Translation: CASISGGAETQYF.

V usage is TRBV5-1 and J usage is TRBJ1-6, with unresolved D. V lost 0 bases to trimming and J lost 6 bases, with 10 bases between them. The CDR3 is 15 residues long. CDR1 SGHRS and CDR2 YFSETQ come from the germline V gene. Written as DNA, the CDR3 is TGCGCCAGCAGCTTGGGGCTCGGGTCTAATTCACCCCTCCACTTT. Its translation is CASSLGLGSNSPLHF. The full variable domain, with the rest looked up from reference TRBV5-1 and TRBJ1-6, is KAGVTQTPRYLIKTRGQQVTLSCSPISGHRSVSWYQQTPGQGLQFLFEYFSETQRNKGNFPGRFSGRQFSNSRSEMNVSTLELGDSALYLCASSLGLGSNSPLHFGNGTRLTVT.